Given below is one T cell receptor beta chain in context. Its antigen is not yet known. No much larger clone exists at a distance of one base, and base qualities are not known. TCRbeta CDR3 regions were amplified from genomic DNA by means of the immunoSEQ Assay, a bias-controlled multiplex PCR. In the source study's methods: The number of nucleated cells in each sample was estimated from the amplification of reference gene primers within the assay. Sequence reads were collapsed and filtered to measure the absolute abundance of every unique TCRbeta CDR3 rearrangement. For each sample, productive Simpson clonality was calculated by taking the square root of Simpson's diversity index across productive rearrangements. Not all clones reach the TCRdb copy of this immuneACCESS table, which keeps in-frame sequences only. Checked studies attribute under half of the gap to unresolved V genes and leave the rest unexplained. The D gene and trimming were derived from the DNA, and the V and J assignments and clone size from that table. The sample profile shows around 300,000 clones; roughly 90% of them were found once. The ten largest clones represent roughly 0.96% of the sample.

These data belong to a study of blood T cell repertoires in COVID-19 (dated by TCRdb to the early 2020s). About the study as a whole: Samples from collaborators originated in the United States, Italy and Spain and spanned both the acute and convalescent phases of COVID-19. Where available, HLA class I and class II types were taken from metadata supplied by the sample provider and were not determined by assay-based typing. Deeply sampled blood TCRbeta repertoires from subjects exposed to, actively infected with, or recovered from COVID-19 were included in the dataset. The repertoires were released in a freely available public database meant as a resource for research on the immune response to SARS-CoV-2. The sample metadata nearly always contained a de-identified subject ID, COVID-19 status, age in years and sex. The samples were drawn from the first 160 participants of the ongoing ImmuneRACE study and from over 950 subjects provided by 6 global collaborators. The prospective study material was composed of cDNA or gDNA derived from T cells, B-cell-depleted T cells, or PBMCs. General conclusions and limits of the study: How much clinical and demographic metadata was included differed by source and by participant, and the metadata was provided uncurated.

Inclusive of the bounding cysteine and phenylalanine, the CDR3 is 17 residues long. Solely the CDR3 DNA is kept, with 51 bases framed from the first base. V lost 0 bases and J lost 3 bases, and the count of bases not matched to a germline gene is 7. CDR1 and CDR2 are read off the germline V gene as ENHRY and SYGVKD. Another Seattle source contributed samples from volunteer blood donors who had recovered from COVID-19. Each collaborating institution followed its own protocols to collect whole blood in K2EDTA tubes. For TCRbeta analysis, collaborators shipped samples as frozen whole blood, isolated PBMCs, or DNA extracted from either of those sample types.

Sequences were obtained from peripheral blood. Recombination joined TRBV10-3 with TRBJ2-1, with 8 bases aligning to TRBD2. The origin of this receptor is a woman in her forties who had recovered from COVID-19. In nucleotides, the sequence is TGTGCCATCAGTGAGTCAGGGACTGCGGGAGGCTACAATGAGCAGTTCTTC. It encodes CAISESGTAGGYNEQFF.